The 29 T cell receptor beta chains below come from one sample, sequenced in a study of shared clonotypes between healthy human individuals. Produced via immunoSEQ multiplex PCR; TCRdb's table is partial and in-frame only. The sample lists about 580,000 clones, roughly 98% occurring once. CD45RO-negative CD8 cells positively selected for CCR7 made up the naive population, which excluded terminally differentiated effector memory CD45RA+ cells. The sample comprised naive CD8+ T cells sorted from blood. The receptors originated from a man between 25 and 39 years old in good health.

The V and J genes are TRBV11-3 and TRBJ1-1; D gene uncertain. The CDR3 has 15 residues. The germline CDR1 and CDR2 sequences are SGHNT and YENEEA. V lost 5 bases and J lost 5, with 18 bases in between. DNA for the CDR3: TGTGCCAGCAGCGGCTCCGGCGGAACAGTTACTGAAGCTTTCTTT. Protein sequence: CASSGSGGTVTEAFF.

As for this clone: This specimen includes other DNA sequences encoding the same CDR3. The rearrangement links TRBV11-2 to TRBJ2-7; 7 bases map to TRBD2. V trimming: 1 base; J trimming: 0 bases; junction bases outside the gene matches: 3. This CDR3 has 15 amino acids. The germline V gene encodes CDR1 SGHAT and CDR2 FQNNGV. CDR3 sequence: CASSLAGGGSYEQYF. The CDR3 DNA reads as TGTGCCAGCAGCTTAGCGGGGGGAGGCTCCTACGAGCAGTACTTC.

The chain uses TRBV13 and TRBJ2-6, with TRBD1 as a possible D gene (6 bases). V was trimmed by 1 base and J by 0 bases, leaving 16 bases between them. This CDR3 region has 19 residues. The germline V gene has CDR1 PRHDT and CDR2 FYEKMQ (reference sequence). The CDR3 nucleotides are TGTGCCAGCAGCTTAGTCCAGCCAGGGGCAATCTCTGGGGCCAACGTCCTGACTTTC. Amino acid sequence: CASSLVQPGAISGANVLTF.

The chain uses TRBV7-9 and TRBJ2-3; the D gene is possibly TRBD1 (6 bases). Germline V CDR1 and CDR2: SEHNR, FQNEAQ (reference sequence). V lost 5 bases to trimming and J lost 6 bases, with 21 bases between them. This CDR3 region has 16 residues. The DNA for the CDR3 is TGTGCCAGCAGCCCCGGGTCCGTGGGGGCGCCTGATACGCAGTATTTT. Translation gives CASSPGSVGAPDTQYF.

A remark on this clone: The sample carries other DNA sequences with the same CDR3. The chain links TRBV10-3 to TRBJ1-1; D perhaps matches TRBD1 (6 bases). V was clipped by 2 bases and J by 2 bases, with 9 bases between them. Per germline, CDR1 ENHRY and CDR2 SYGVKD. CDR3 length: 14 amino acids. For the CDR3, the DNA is TGTGCCATCAGTGAGACCGGGGGCAACACTGAAGCTTTCTTT. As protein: CAISETGGNTEAFF.

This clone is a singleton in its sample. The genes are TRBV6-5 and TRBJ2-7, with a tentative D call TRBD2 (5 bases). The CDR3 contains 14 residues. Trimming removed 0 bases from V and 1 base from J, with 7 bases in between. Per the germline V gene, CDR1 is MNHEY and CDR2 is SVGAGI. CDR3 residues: CASSYSRVSYEQYF. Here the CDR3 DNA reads TGTGCCAGCAGTTACTCGAGGGTTTCCTACGAGCAGTACTTC.

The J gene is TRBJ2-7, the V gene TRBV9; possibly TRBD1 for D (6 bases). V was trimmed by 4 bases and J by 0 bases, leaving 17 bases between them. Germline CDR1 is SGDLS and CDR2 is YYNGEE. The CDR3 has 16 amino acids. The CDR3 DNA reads TGTGCCAGCAGCCAAAACCGGGACACCAGCTCCTACGAGCAGTACTTC. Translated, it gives CASSQNRDTSSYEQYF.

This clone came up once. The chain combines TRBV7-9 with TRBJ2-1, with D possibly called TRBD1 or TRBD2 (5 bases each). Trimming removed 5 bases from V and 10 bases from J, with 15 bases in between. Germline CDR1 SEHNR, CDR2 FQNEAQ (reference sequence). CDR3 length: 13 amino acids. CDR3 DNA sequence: TGTGCCAGCAGCCCCTCTACGGGGCCAGAGCAGTTCTTC. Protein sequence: CASSPSTGPEQFF.

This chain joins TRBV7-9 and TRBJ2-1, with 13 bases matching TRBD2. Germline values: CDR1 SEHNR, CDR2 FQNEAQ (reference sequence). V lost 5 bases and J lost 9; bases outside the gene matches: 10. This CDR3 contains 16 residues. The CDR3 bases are TGTGCCAGCAGCACCCAACTAGCGGGAGGGCCTATTGAGCAGTTCTTC. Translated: CASSTQLAGGPIEQFF.

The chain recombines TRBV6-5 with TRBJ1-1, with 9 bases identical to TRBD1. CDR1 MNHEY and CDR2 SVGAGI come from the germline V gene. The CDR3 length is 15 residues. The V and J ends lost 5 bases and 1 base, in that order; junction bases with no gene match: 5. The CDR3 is CASSQGTGQNTEAFF. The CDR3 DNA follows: TGTGCCAGCAGTCAGGGGACAGGGCAGAACACTGAAGCTTTCTTT.

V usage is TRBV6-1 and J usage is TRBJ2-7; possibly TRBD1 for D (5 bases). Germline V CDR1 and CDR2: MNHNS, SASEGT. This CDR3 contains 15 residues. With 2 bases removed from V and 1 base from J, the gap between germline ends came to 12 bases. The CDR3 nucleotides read TGTGCCAGCAGTGAATCTCCAGGGCCGTCCTACGAGCAGTACTTC. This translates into CASSESPGPSYEQYF.

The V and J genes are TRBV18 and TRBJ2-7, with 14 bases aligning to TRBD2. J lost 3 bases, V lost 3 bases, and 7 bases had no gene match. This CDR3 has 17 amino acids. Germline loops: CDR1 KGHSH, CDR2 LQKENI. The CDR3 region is CASSPYRGLAGDYEQYF. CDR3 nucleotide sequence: TGTGCCAGCTCACCCTACCGGGGACTAGCGGGAGACTACGAGCAGTACTTC. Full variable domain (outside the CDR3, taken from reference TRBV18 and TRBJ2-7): NAGVMQNPRHLVRRRGQEARLRCSPMKGHSHVYWYRQLPEEGLKFMVYLQKENIIDESGMPKERFSAEFPKEGPSILRIQQVVRGDSAAYFCASSPYRGLAGDYEQYFGPGTRLTVT.

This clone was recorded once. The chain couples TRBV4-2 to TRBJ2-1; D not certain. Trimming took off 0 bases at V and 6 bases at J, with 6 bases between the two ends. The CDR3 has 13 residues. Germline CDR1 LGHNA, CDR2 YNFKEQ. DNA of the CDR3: TGTGCCAGCAGCCAAGATGTTCCCAATGAGCAGTTCTTC. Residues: CASSQDVPNEQFF.

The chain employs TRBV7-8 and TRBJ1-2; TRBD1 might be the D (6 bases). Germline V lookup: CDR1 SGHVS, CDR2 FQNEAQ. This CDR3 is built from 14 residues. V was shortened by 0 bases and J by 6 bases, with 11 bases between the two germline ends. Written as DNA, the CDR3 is TGTGCCAGCAGCTTAGCTTCAGGGGTTGATGGCTACACCTTC. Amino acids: CASSLASGVDGYTF.

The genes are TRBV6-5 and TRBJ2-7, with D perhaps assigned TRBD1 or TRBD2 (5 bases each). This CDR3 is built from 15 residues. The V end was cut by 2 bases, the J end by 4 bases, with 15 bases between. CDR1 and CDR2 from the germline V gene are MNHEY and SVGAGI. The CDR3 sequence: CASSYGGALIYEQYF. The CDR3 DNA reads TGTGCCAGCAGTTACGGGGGAGCCCTCATTTACGAGCAGTACTTC.

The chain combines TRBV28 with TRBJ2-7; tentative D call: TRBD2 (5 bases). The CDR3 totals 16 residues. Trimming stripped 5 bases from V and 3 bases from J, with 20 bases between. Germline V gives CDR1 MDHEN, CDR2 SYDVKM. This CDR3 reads CASSGANSGLNYEQYF. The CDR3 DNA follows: TGTGCCAGCAGTGGAGCCAACAGCGGATTGAACTACGAGCAGTACTTC.

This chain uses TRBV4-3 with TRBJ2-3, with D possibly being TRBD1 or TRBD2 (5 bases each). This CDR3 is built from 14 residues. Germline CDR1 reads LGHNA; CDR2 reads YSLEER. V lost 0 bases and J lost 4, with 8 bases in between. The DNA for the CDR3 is TGCGCCAGCAGCCAAGACGGGGCGGCAGATACGCAGTATTTT. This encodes CASSQDGAADTQYF.

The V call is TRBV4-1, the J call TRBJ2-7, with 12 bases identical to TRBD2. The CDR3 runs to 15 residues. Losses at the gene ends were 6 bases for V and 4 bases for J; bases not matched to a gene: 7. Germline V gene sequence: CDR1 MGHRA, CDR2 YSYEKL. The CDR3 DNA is TGCGCCAGCAGTCATAAACTAGCGGGAGGATACGAGCAGTACTTC. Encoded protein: CASSHKLAGGYEQYF.

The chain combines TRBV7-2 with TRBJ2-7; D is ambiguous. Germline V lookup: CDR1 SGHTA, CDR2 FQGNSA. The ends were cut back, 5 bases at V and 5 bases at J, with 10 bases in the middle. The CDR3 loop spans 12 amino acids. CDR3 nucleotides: TGTGCCAGCAGCCGGTACGCCCACGAGCAGTACTTC. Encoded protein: CASSRYAHEQYF.

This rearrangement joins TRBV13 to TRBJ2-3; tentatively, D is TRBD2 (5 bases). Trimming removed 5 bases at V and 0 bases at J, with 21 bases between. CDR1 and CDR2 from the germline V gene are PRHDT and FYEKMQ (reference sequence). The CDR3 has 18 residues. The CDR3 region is CASSNRFGESLSTDTQYF. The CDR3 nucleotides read TGTGCCAGCAGCAATAGATTCGGGGAATCCCTTAGCACAGATACGCAGTATTTT.

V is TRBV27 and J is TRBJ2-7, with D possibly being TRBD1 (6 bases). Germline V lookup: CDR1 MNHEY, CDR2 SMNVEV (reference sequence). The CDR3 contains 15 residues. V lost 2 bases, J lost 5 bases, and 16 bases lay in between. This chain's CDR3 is CASSLPGAGRDEQYF. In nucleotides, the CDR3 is TGTGCCAGCAGTTTACCAGGGGCAGGAAGGGACGAGCAGTACTTC.

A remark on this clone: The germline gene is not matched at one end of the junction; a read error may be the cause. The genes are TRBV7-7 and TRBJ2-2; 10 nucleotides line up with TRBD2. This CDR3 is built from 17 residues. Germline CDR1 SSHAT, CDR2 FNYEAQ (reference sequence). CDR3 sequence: CASSPSLAGANTGELFF. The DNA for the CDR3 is TGTGCTAGCAGCCCAAGCCTAGCGGGAGCCAACACCGGGGAGCTGTTTTTT.

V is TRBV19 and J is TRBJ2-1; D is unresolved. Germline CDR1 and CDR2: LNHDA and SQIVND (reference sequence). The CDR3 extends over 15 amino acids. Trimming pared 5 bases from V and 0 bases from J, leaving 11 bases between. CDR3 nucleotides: TGTGCCAGTAGTTGGGCTAAGCGCTCCTACAATGAGCAGTTCTTC. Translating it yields CASSWAKRSYNEQFF.

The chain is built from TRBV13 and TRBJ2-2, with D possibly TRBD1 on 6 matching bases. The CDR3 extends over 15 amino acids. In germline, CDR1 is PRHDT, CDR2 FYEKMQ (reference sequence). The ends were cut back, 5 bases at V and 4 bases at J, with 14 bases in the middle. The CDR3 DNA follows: TGTGCCAGCAGCCCCCCCGGACAGACCACCGGGGAGCTGTTTTTT. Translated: CASSPPGQTTGELFF.

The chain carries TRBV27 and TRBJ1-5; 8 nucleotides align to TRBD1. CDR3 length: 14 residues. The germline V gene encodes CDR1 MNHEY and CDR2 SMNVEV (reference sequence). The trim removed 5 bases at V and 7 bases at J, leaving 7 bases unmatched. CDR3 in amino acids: CASSIQGAEQPQHF. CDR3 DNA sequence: TGTGCCAGCAGTATCCAGGGGGCAGAGCAGCCCCAGCATTTT.

The CDR3 loop reads CASGPPQRPEYF. Here the CDR3 DNA reads TGTGCCAGCGGCCCTCCTCAGCGGCCTGAGTACTTC. The chain links TRBV2 to TRBJ2-7; tentative D call: TRBD2 (5 bases). Germline CDR1 SNHLY, CDR2 FYNNEI. CDR3 length: 12 residues. V lost 8 bases and J lost 11, with 19 bases in between.

The CDR3 loop is CASSSAGAGLTYEQYF. Written as DNA, the CDR3 is TGCGCCAGCAGCTCCGCCGGGGCAGGCCTGACCTACGAGCAGTACTTC. The chain couples TRBV5-1 to TRBJ2-7; D could derive from TRBD1 or TRBD2 (5 bases each). Germline V gene sequence: CDR1 SGHRS, CDR2 YFSETQ. V was cut by 3 bases and J by 2 bases, with 18 bases left in between. CDR3 length equals 16 residues. Looking up the rest from reference TRBV5-1 and TRBJ2-7 gives the full variable domain: KAGVTQTPRYLIKTRGQQVTLSCSPISGHRSVSWYQQTPGQGLQFLFEYFSETQRNKGNFPGRFSGRQFSNSRSEMNVSTLELGDSALYLCASSSAGAGLTYEQYFGPGTRLTVT.

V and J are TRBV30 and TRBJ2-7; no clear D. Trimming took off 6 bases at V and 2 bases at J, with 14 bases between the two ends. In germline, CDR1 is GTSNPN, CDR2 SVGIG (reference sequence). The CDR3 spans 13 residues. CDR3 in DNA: TGTGCCTGCAAAGCCGACCCGCCCTACGAGCAGTACTTC. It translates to CACKADPPYEQYF.

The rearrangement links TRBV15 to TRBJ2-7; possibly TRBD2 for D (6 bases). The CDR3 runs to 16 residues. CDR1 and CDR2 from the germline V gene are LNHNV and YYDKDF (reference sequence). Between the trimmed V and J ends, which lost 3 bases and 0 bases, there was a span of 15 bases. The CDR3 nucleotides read TGTGCCACCAGCAGCGATTCTAGCGCCTTCTCCTACGAGCAGTACTTC. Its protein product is CATSSDSSAFSYEQYF.